The following is a T cell receptor (beta chain) sequence with its context. What it binds is unknown. The entry originates in a study of cytomegalovirus exposure and HLA in healthy donors. Points from the study as a whole: Sequencing depth roughly uniform across donors was assumed in presence/absence analyses. The Asian-associated ancestry cluster reportedly had fewer N-insertions than the approximately 650-donor mean in a later analysis.

PCR primers comprised 60 Vbeta and 13 Jbeta primers. TCRdb's table, derived via immunoSEQ multiplex PCR, lists solely in-frame clones and lacks some. Of about 200,000 clones listed, around 83% are singletons. This sequence originates from a woman aged 18-30 years in good health and CMV-seronegative. Specimen: PBMCs.

The CDR3 DNA reads TGTGCCAGCAGTTTATCCGGGACCGGGAGGAATGAGCAGTTCTTC. It is translated as CASSLSGTGRNEQFF. The chain is built from TRBV28 and TRBJ2-1; 7 nucleotides match TRBD2. The J segment lost 7 bases and the V segment lost 1 base, leaving 7 bases of the junction unmatched. Germline V gene lookup returns CDR1 MDHEN and CDR2 SYDVKM. This CDR3 is built from 15 residues. Full variable domain (outside the CDR3, taken from reference TRBV28 and TRBJ2-1): DVKVTQSSRYLVKRTGEKVFLECVQDMDHENMFWYRQDPGLGLRLIYFSYDVKMKEKGDIPEGYSVSREKKERFSLILESASTNQTSMYLCASSLSGTGRNEQFFGPGTRLTVL.